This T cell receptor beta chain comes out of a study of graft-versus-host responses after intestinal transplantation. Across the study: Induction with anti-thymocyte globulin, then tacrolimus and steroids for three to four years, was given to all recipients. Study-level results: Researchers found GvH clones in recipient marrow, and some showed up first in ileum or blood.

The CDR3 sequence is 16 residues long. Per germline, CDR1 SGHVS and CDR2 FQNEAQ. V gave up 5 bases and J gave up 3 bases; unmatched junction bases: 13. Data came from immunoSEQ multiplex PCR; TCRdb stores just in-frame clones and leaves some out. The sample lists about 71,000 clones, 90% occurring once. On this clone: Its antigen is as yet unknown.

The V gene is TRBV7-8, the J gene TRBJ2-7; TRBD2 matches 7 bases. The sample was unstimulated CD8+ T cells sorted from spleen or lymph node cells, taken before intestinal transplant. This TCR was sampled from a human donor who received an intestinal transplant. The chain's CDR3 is CASSGSLQRGDYEQYF. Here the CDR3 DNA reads TGTGCCAGCAGCGGTAGCCTACAACGGGGGGACTACGAGCAGTACTTC. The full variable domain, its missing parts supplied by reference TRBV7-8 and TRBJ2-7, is GAGVSQSPRYKVAKRGQDVALRCDPISGHVSLFWYQQALGQGPEFLTYFQNEAQLDKSGLPSDRFFAERPEGSVSTLKIQRTQQEDSAVYLCASSGSLQRGDYEQYFGPGTRLTVT.